These 27 T cell receptor beta chains share one sample of origin, sequenced in a study of OX40 agonist ivuxolimab in advanced cancers. The library was obtained by the immunoSEQ multiplex PCR assay. TCRdb retrieved this table from immuneACCESS and kept in-frame rearrangements only. Not all clones are present; in checked studies, unresolved V genes account for under half, and no reason is known for the remainder. This sample gives about 88,000 clones in total; about 87% of them show up just once. The biggest ten clones account for around 1.6% of the sample. The sequencing used CD4+ or CD8+ T cells sorted from blood, collected in a trial of the OX40 agonist ivuxolimab. Receptor source: an adult with an advanced solid tumor such as melanoma, head and neck, liver or kidney cancer.

This chain uses TRBV15 with TRBJ2-3; 10 bases map to TRBD2. The J segment lost 4 bases and the V segment lost 2 bases, leaving 0 bases of the junction unmatched. The CDR3 spans 14 residues. CDR1 is LNHNV, CDR2 YYDKDF, per germline (reference sequence). The CDR3 spells CATSRLAGADTQYF. CDR3 sequence (DNA): TGTGCCACCAGCAGACTAGCGGGGGCAGATACGCAGTATTTT.

This chain uses TRBV1 with TRBJ2-1; the table's D gene call, TRBD2, was not cross checked with the DNA. TRBV1 represents a pseudogene. CDR3 length: 17 residues. The CDR3 DNA sequence: TGCACCAGCAGCCAAGGGGGGACTAGCGGGGAGTACAATGAGCAGTTCTTC. It codes for CTSSQGGTSGEYNEQFF.

The chain employs TRBV7-2 and TRBJ2-7, with D perhaps matching TRBD1 (5 bases). The germline V and J ends were trimmed by 5 bases and 6 bases, with 20 bases remaining between them. In germline, CDR1 is SGHTA, CDR2 FQGNSA. CDR3 length equals 15 residues. The CDR3 coding sequence is TGTGCCAGCAGCCCCCGGCAGGGCATTTTAGGCGAGCAGTACTTC. Translation: CASSPRQGILGEQYF.

This sequence joins TRBV7-2 and TRBJ1-4; 11 bases line up with TRBD1. In germline, CDR1 is SGHTA, CDR2 FQGNSA. The CDR3 consists of 18 residues. V was pared by 8 bases and J by 4 bases, with 15 bases of the junction left unmatched. The chain's CDR3 is CASQLRTGGVQNNEKLFF. CDR3 sequence (DNA): TGTGCCAGCCAACTACGGACAGGGGGCGTTCAGAATAATGAAAAACTGTTTTTT.

The J gene is TRBJ2-1, the V gene TRBV11-1, with D possibly TRBD1 on 5 matching bases. Germline-derived CDR1 and CDR2 are SGHAT and FQDESV (reference sequence). CDR3 length equals 15 residues. Trimming removed 7 bases from V and 6 bases from J, with 19 bases in between. Written as DNA, the CDR3 is TGTGCCAGCACCCGATACAGCCTTGGGGCCAATGAGCAGTTCTTC. Translation gives CASTRYSLGANEQFF. Full variable domain (missing parts from reference TRBV11-1 and TRBJ2-1): EAEVAQSPRYKITEKSQAVAFWCDPISGHATLYWYRQILGQGPELLVQFQDESVVDDSQLPKDRFSAERLKGVDSTLKIQPAELGDSAMYLCASTRYSLGANEQFFGPGTRLTVL.

This chain's CDR3 is CASSHRGETQYF. The CDR3 bases are TGTGCCAGCAGTCACCGGGGGGAGACCCAGTACTTC. V gene TRBV6-5 combines with J gene TRBJ2-5, with a possible D match to TRBD2 (6 bases). Germline V lookup: CDR1 MNHEY, CDR2 SVGAGI. This CDR3 comprises 12 residues. V was clipped by 5 bases and J by 5 bases, with 9 bases between them.

The rearrangement uses TRBV6-6 and TRBJ1-1, with D possibly being TRBD1 (6 bases). Germline values: CDR1 MNHNY, CDR2 SVGAGI (reference sequence). This CDR3 is 12 amino acids long. Trimming removed 6 bases from V and 10 bases from J, with 15 bases in between. For the CDR3, the DNA is TGTGCCAGCAGAGAGGGACATCCAAGAGCTTTCTTT. Translating it yields CASREGHPRAFF.

Only one count was recorded for this clone. The chain couples TRBV19 to TRBJ2-7; 7 nucleotides match TRBD1. Germline trimming cut 3 bases from V and 4 bases from J; bases unmatched to any gene: 6. CDR1 LNHDA and CDR2 SQIVND come from the germline V gene (reference sequence). The CDR3 sequence is 14 residues long. CDR3 sequence reads: CASSIGTVGYEQYF. The DNA of the CDR3 is TGTGCCAGTAGTATCGGGACAGTGGGATACGAGCAGTACTTC.

CDR3 sequence (DNA): TGTGCCAGCAGCTTGGCCGGGACTGGGGCCTACGAGCAGTACTTC. Translating it yields CASSLAGTGAYEQYF. This chain connects TRBV5-6 to TRBJ2-7, with a tentative D call TRBD2 (6 bases). The ends were cut back, 0 bases at V and 2 bases at J, with 12 bases in the middle. This CDR3 contains 15 residues. Germline V gene data show CDR1 as SGHDT and CDR2 as YYEEEE. Full variable domain (outside the CDR3, taken from reference TRBV5-6 and TRBJ2-7): DAGVTQSPTHLIKTRGQQVTLRCSPKSGHDTVSWYQQALGQGPQFIFQYYEEEERQRGNFPDRFSGHQFPNYSSELNVNALLLGDSALYLCASSLAGTGAYEQYFGPGTRLTVT.

The chain combines TRBV6-1 with TRBJ2-7, with D possibly TRBD2 on 6 matching bases. CDR3 length: 15 amino acids. CDR1 and CDR2 (germline): MNHNS, SASEGT. Deletions cut 5 bases from V and 2 bases from J, with 16 bases between. DNA of the CDR3: TGTGCCAGCAGTACCCAAGGAGGGAATCCCTACGAGCAGTACTTC. Protein sequence: CASSTQGGNPYEQYF.

The V and J genes are TRBV10-1 and TRBJ2-1; 9 nucleotides match TRBD2. CDR3 length equals 17 residues. Germline V lookup: CDR1 WNHNN, CDR2 SYGVQD (reference sequence). The trim removed 3 bases at V and 1 base at J, leaving 7 bases unmatched. The CDR3 here is CASSDFGGRGSYNEQFF. The CDR3 nucleotides read TGCGCCAGCAGTGATTTTGGCGGGAGGGGTTCCTACAATGAGCAGTTCTTC.

The CDR3 is CASSTGTGEQYF. The CDR3 nucleotides are TGTGCCAGTAGTACAGGGACAGGGGAGCAGTACTTC. The chain couples TRBV19 to TRBJ2-7; 9 bases line up with TRBD1. The germline gives CDR1 LNHDA, CDR2 SQIVND (reference sequence). V trimming: 4 bases; J trimming: 7 bases; junction bases outside the gene matches: 2. This CDR3 comprises 12 residues.

The J gene is TRBJ2-5, the V gene TRBV9; D gene unclear. CDR1 and CDR2 (germline): SGDLS, YYNGEE. V gave up 0 bases and J gave up 4 bases, with 19 bases separating them. There are 17 residues in the CDR3. The CDR3 spells CASSVAPRVNGLETQYF. The CDR3 region has the DNA TGTGCCAGCAGCGTAGCGCCACGGGTAAACGGGCTAGAGACCCAGTACTTC.

This clone has just one count. The gene calls are TRBV19 and TRBJ1-1, with 7 positions matching TRBD1. In germline, CDR1 is LNHDA, CDR2 SQIVND (reference sequence). CDR3 length: 15 amino acids. Germline trimming cut 5 bases from V and 1 base from J; bases unmatched to any gene: 7. The CDR3 nucleotides are TGTGCCAGTAGTCCACCGGACAGGAAGAACACTGAAGCTTTCTTT. This gives the protein CASSPPDRKNTEAFF.

The chain links TRBV5-4 to TRBJ2-1; possible D gene TRBD2, 6 bases. CDR3 length: 14 residues. V gave up 4 bases and J gave up 3 bases, with 11 bases separating them. Looked up from germline, CDR1 is SGHNT and CDR2 is YYREEE (reference sequence). CDR3 loop: CASSRESSYNEQFF. The CDR3 coding sequence is TGTGCCAGCAGCCGGGAGAGCAGCTACAATGAGCAGTTCTTC.

This clone was recorded a few times. The chain combines TRBV2 with TRBJ1-5, with D possibly TRBD1 on 6 matching bases. This CDR3 has 15 amino acids. Trimming took 3 bases from V and 0 from J, leaving 9 bases between them. Germline V gene lookup returns CDR1 SNHLY and CDR2 FYNNEI. CDR3 nucleotides: TGTGCCAGCAGTGAGCAAGGGGGTAGCAATCAGCCCCAGCATTTT. Its translation is CASSEQGGSNQPQHF.

The genes are TRBV19 and TRBJ1-2; D is perhaps TRBD1 (5 bases). V lost 5 bases, J lost 7 bases, and 17 bases lay in between. This CDR3 has 14 amino acids. CDR1 is LNHDA, CDR2 SQIVND, per germline (reference sequence). CDR3 region: CASSPSVQGSGYTF. CDR3 DNA sequence: TGTGCCAGTAGTCCTAGTGTCCAGGGTAGTGGCTACACCTTC. Filled out from reference TRBV19 and TRBJ1-2, the complete variable domain reads DGGITQSPKYLFRKEGQNVTLSCEQNLNHDAMYWYRQDPGQGLRLIYYSQIVNDFQKGDIAEGYSVSREKKESFPLTVTSAQKNPTAFYLCASSPSVQGSGYTFGSGTRLTVV.

The chain is built from TRBV18 and TRBJ2-1; the match to TRBD2 covers 13 bases. The CDR3 runs 17 residues. The junction had 7 bases not matched to a gene; V was cut back by 4 bases and J by 4 bases. Germline CDR1 and CDR2: KGHSH and LQKENI. The DNA for the CDR3 is TGTGCCAGCTCACGTTCAAGGACTAGCGGGAGTTACAATGAGCAGTTCTTC. Its protein product is CASSRSRTSGSYNEQFF.

This clone appeared a few times. The V and J genes are TRBV7-9 and TRBJ2-7; D gene uncertain. Germline-derived CDR1 and CDR2 are SEHNR and FQNEAQ (reference sequence). V was cut by 2 bases and J by 1 base, with 9 bases left in between. This CDR3 is built from 14 residues. Here the CDR3 DNA reads TGTGCCAGCAGCTTAAGCCATACGTCCTACGAGCAGTACTTC. Protein product: CASSLSHTSYEQYF.

V gene TRBV13 combines with J gene TRBJ1-4; TRBD1 matches 7 bases. After removal of 4 bases from V and 7 bases from J, the junction contained 15 bases not matched to a gene. Germline CDR1 is PRHDT and CDR2 is FYEKMQ (reference sequence). The CDR3 loop spans 17 amino acids. The CDR3 nucleotides read TGTGCCAGCAGCTCCAGAACACTACAGGGGAAGACTGAAAAACTGTTTTTT. This encodes CASSSRTLQGKTEKLFF. Full variable domain (remainder filled in from reference TRBV13 and TRBJ1-4): AAGVIQSPRHLIKEKRETATLKCYPIPRHDTVYWYQQGPGQDPQFLISFYEKMQSDKGSIPDRFSAQQFSDYHSELNMSSLELGDSALYFCASSSRTLQGKTEKLFFGSGTQLSVL.

The chain employs TRBV7-2 and TRBJ1-6; 7 bases line up with TRBD1. Trimming at V came to 5 bases and at J to 6 bases, leaving 10 bases not matched to a gene. From germline, CDR1 is SGHTA and CDR2 FQGNSA. The CDR3 spans 16 residues. The DNA of the CDR3 is TGTGCCAGCAGCCTTCTGACGGGACAGAGTAATTCACCCCTCCACTTT. This gives the protein CASSLLTGQSNSPLHF.

The chain uses TRBV29-1 and TRBJ2-2; TRBD1 is a possible D gene (5 bases). The CDR3 spans 13 residues. Germline V CDR1 and CDR2: SQVTM, ANQGSEA. V dropped 7 bases and J dropped 5 bases, with 14 bases sitting between them. In DNA form, the CDR3 reads TGCAGCGCCGATGAGACAGCAACCGGGGAGCTGTTTTTT. Translated: CSADETATGELFF.

Only one count was recorded for this clone. The V call is TRBV19, the J call TRBJ1-5; maybe TRBD1 (5 bases). V lost 4 bases and J lost 2, with 18 bases in between. This CDR3 is built from 17 residues. The germline V gene encodes CDR1 LNHDA and CDR2 SQIVND (reference sequence). The CDR3 bases are TGTGCCAGTAGTAGTTTGGGGACTCAAAGGGGCAATCAGCCCCAGCATTTT. Encoded protein: CASSSLGTQRGNQPQHF.

The genes are TRBV10-2 and TRBJ1-2; 10 positions match TRBD1. This CDR3 spans 16 amino acids. Germline-derived CDR1 and CDR2 are WSHSY and SAAADI. V shed 7 bases and J 4 bases; nucleotides not matched to a gene: 12. CDR3 sequence (DNA): TGCGCCAGCACGGCTAGCGACAGGGGGCGCGGCTATGGCTACACCTTC. Its protein product is CASTASDRGRGYGYTF.

The V call is TRBV2, the J call TRBJ1-5; TRBD1 matches at 8 bases. With V trimmed by 4 bases and J by 0 bases, 11 bases remained unmatched. The CDR3 spans 18 residues. The germline V gene has CDR1 SNHLY and CDR2 FYNNEI. CDR3 sequence (DNA): TGTGCCAGCAGTGGGAGGGGGACAGGAGATTATAGCAATCAGCCCCAGCATTTT. Translation: CASSGRGTGDYSNQPQHF.

This sequence joins TRBV10-2 and TRBJ2-3; 7 bases are shared with TRBD1. The length of the CDR3 is 14 residues. V lost 6 bases to trimming and J lost 4 bases; unmatched junction nucleotides: 7. Germline V lookup: CDR1 WSHSY, CDR2 SAAADI. The CDR3 loop is CASSVRDSADTQYF. CDR3 nucleotides: TGCGCCAGCAGCGTCCGGGACAGCGCAGATACGCAGTATTTT.

The genes are TRBV5-4 and TRBJ1-1; no clear D. Between the trimmed V and J ends, which lost 4 bases and 2 bases, there was a span of 12 bases. There are 14 residues in the CDR3. Germline CDR1 and CDR2: SGHNT and YYREEE (reference sequence). CDR3 residues: CASSRTGTNTEAFF. The CDR3 region has the DNA TGTGCCAGCAGCCGTACCGGCACAAACACTGAAGCTTTCTTT.